This entry lists 24 T cell receptor beta chains sequenced from one sample in a study of shared clonotypes between healthy human individuals. Repertoires were generated with immunoSEQ multiplex PCR, while TCRdb's copy carries only in-frame clones and drops some. The data contain some 2,000,000 clones, approximately 95% of them singletons. The source material was naive CD4+ T cells sorted from blood. Subset noted: CD45RA+ positively selected. The receptors were gathered from a man between 18 and 29 years old in good health.

The chain links TRBV5-4 to TRBJ2-2, with 9 bases aligning to TRBD1. The V segment lost 0 bases and the J segment 1 base; nucleotides outside the gene matches: 1. The CDR3 spans 16 residues. Germline V gene lookup returns CDR1 SGHNT and CDR2 YYREEE (reference sequence). The CDR3 here is CASSLGQGVNTGELFF. CDR3 sequence (DNA): TGTGCCAGCAGCTTGGGACAGGGGGTGAACACCGGGGAGCTGTTTTTT.

This clone was seen only once. The chain is built from TRBV5-1 and TRBJ2-1, with 10 bases matching TRBD2. The CDR3 sequence is 15 residues long. The V segment lost 1 base and the J segment 7 bases; nucleotides outside the gene matches: 5. Germline CDR1 and CDR2: SGHRS and YFSETQ. This CDR3 is CASSLRTSGINEQFF. The CDR3 DNA sequence: TGCGCCAGCAGCTTGAGAACTAGCGGGATTAATGAGCAGTTCTTC. Looking up the rest from reference TRBV5-1 and TRBJ2-1 gives the full variable domain: KAGVTQTPRYLIKTRGQQVTLSCSPISGHRSVSWYQQTPGQGLQFLFEYFSETQRNKGNFPGRFSGRQFSNSRSEMNVSTLELGDSALYLCASSLRTSGINEQFFGPGTRLTVL.

The chain joins TRBV30 to TRBJ2-1; a possible D gene is TRBD2 (5 bases). Per germline, CDR1 GTSNPN and CDR2 SVGIG (reference sequence). Trimming stripped 1 base from V and 9 bases from J, with 10 bases between. This CDR3 region has 12 residues. In DNA form, the CDR3 reads TGTGCCTGGAGTGGACTACGGAGTGAGCAGTTCTTC. This translates into CAWSGLRSEQFF.

The chain couples TRBV28 to TRBJ1-6; 7 nucleotides line up with TRBD1. This CDR3 is built from 15 residues. Germline CDR1 reads MDHEN; CDR2 reads SYDVKM. V trimming: 10 bases; J trimming: 2 bases; junction bases outside the gene matches: 8. CDR3 amino acids: CATTQGVTYNSPLHF. DNA of the CDR3: TGTGCCACCACTCAGGGGGTCACCTATAATTCACCCCTCCACTTT.

Concerning this clone itself: The sample contains more than one DNA sequence encoding this CDR3. The rearrangement links TRBV6-5 to TRBJ2-7; 14 bases are shared with TRBD2. Germline V lookup: CDR1 MNHEY, CDR2 SVGAGI. The V segment lost 5 bases and the J segment 2 bases; nucleotides outside the gene matches: 2. The CDR3 contains 15 residues. In DNA, the CDR3 is TGTGCCAGCAGTCGGGGACTAGCGGGAGCCTACGAGCAGTACTTC. It is translated as CASSRGLAGAYEQYF.

V usage is TRBV19 and J usage is TRBJ2-7; TRBD1 agrees at 9 bases. This CDR3 is 15 amino acids long. The trim removed 6 bases at V and 2 bases at J, leaving 8 bases unmatched. Germline V gene lookup returns CDR1 LNHDA and CDR2 SQIVND (reference sequence). The CDR3, as DNA: TGTGCCAGTAGCCTTAGACAGGGGGTCCCCTACGAGCAGTACTTC. As protein: CASSLRQGVPYEQYF.

This clone was detected a few times. The chain carries TRBV13 and TRBJ2-7; TRBD1 matches at 8 bases. After removal of 0 bases from V and 5 bases from J, the junction contained 3 bases not matched to a gene. From germline, CDR1 is PRHDT and CDR2 FYEKMQ (reference sequence). This CDR3 is built from 14 residues. The CDR3 loop reads CASSLGRTGHEQYF. The CDR3 DNA is TGTGCCAGCAGCTTAGGCCGGACAGGGCACGAGCAGTACTTC.

The V and J genes are TRBV18 and TRBJ1-3; TRBD1 aligns across 9 bases. The CDR3 has 15 amino acids. CDR1 and CDR2 (germline): KGHSH, LQKENI. V gave up 3 bases and J gave up 4 bases; unmatched junction bases: 4. CDR3 sequence reads: CASSPGTGHGNTIYF. Here the CDR3 DNA reads TGTGCCAGCTCACCTGGGACAGGGCACGGAAACACCATATATTTT.

The chain recombines TRBV5-5 with TRBJ2-7; D call uncertain. CDR1 and CDR2 from the germline V gene are SGHKS and YYEKEE (reference sequence). The CDR3 is made up of 14 amino acids. V gave up 1 base and J gave up 3 bases, with 11 bases separating them. CDR3: CASSLRGQYYEQYF. The CDR3 region has the DNA TGTGCCAGCAGCTTGCGTGGGCAGTACTACGAGCAGTACTTC.

CDR3 region: CASTGTDGNTIYF. CDR3 coding DNA: TGCGCCAGCACCGGGACGGATGGAAACACCATATATTTT. The chain couples TRBV10-1 to TRBJ1-3; tentatively, D is TRBD1 (5 bases). The CDR3 contains 13 residues. From germline, CDR1 is WNHNN and CDR2 SYGVQD (reference sequence). The germline V and J ends were trimmed by 7 bases and 3 bases, with 10 bases remaining between them.

The rearrangement joins TRBV2 to TRBJ1-5; tentatively, D is TRBD1 (6 bases). The V gene lost 5 bases and the J gene lost 0 bases, with 11 bases spanning the gap. CDR1 and CDR2 (germline): SNHLY, FYNNEI. The CDR3 runs 15 residues. The CDR3 nucleotides are TGTGCCAGCAGTACCGGGGGGGCTAGCAATCAGCCCCAGCATTTT. Protein: CASSTGGASNQPQHF.

This clone was recorded only once. The rearrangement uses TRBV14 and TRBJ2-7, with D perhaps TRBD2 (6 bases). Per germline, CDR1 SGHDN and CDR2 FVKESK. This CDR3 has 15 residues. Trimming stripped 3 bases from V and 2 bases from J, with 14 bases between. The CDR3 sequence is CASSHRGGATYEQYF. As DNA, the CDR3 is TGTGCCAGCAGCCACCGTGGAGGGGCGACCTACGAGCAGTACTTC.

The V and J genes are TRBV2 and TRBJ1-2; D remains unclear. Deletions cut 6 bases from V and 2 bases from J, with 10 bases between. The CDR3 runs 13 residues. Germline V gives CDR1 SNHLY, CDR2 FYNNEI. This CDR3 reads CASSPEGNYGYTF. The CDR3 DNA follows: TGTGCCAGCAGCCCAGAAGGGAACTATGGCTACACCTTC.

The table lists this clone with a count of one. The same CDR3 also results from other DNA sequences found in this sample. The chain recombines TRBV5-1 with TRBJ2-5; no clear D. The germline V and J ends were trimmed by 4 bases and 2 bases, with 6 bases remaining between them. CDR1 is SGHRS, CDR2 YFSETQ, per germline. The CDR3 consists of 12 residues. CDR3 DNA sequence: TGCGCCAGCAGCCCGACGCAAGAGACCCAGTACTTC. This gives the protein CASSPTQETQYF.

The chain employs TRBV5-1 and TRBJ2-5, with 8 bases identical to TRBD1. This CDR3 spans 14 amino acids. The V gene's germline CDR1 is SGHRS and CDR2 YFSETQ. The V and J ends lost 4 bases and 2 bases, in that order; junction bases with no gene match: 4. The CDR3 nucleotides read TGCGCCAGCAGCCAACAGGGGGGACAAGAGACCCAGTACTTC. This sequence encodes CASSQQGGQETQYF.

The rearrangement links TRBV4-1 to TRBJ1-1; 7 nucleotides align to TRBD1. Germline lookup yields CDR1 MGHRA and CDR2 YSYEKL. The CDR3 length is 16 residues. The J segment lost 3 bases and the V segment lost 1 base, leaving 8 bases of the junction unmatched. The CDR3 nucleotides are TGCGCCAGCAGCCAAGCCGGGACAGCGAGCGACACTGAAGCTTTCTTT. It encodes CASSQAGTASDTEAFF.

This chain links TRBV7-2 with TRBJ2-7; tentatively, D is TRBD1 (6 bases). V was cut by 4 bases and J by 0 bases, with 19 bases left in between. This CDR3 comprises 17 residues. The germline V gene has CDR1 SGHTA and CDR2 FQGNSA. CDR3 nucleotides: TGTGCCAGCAGCTCGTCCTCGTACAGGGTCCACTCCTACGAGCAGTACTTC. This encodes CASSSSSYRVHSYEQYF. Based on the CDR3 plus reference TRBV7-2 and TRBJ2-7, the full variable domain is GAGVSQSPSNKVTEKGKDVELRCDPISGHTALYWYRQSLGQGLEFLIYFQGNSAPDKSGLPSDRFSAERTGGSVSTLTIQRTQQEDSAVYLCASSSSSYRVHSYEQYFGPGTRLTVT.

Worth noting for this clone: This sample includes further DNA sequences coding for the same CDR3. The chain joins TRBV4-1 to TRBJ2-7; 10 nucleotides line up with TRBD2. The CDR3 is 15 amino acids. Germline loops: CDR1 MGHRA, CDR2 YSYEKL. V gave up 1 base and J gave up 4 bases; unmatched junction bases: 4. The CDR3 nucleotides are TGCGCCAGCAGCCAAGGGCTAGCGGGAGTATACGAGCAGTACTTC. It specifies CASSQGLAGVYEQYF.

Details on this clone: In the same sample, other DNA sequences code for this CDR3. The gene calls are TRBV5-1 and TRBJ1-6; a possible D gene is TRBD1 (5 bases). The CDR3 is 14 residues long. The germline V gene has CDR1 SGHRS and CDR2 YFSETQ. V was cut by 0 bases and J by 7 bases, with 8 bases left in between. The CDR3 protein is CASSLEGYNSPLHF. The CDR3 nucleotides are TGCGCCAGCAGCTTGGAGGGGTACAATTCACCCCTCCACTTT.

The J gene is TRBJ2-7, the V gene TRBV9; D might be TRBD1 (7 bases). From germline, CDR1 is SGDLS and CDR2 YYNGEE. V lost 7 bases and J lost 8, with 13 bases in between. This CDR3 comprises 11 residues. The CDR3 protein is CASGQGGKQYF. The CDR3 DNA reads as TGTGCCAGCGGTCAGGGGGGAAAGCAGTACTTC.

The chain joins TRBV10-3 to TRBJ2-1; weak D call: TRBD2 (5 bases). V was cut by 4 bases and J by 8 bases, with 12 bases left in between. The length of the CDR3 is 13 residues. The V gene's germline CDR1 is ENHRY and CDR2 SYGVKD. DNA of the CDR3: TGTGCCATCAGTGCCCGGACTTCCGATGAGCAGTTCTTC. It specifies CAISARTSDEQFF.

The chain is built from TRBV5-1 and TRBJ1-4; D not certain. V shed 0 bases and J shed 0 bases, with 12 bases lying between them. Germline V gene data show CDR1 as SGHRS and CDR2 as YFSETQ. CDR3 length equals 17 residues. Here the CDR3 DNA reads TGCGCCAGCAGCTTGGCTCCGATAGACGCAACTAATGAAAAACTGTTTTTT. It specifies CASSLAPIDATNEKLFF.

Notes on this clone: Additional DNA sequences in this sample encode the identical CDR3. The gene calls are TRBV7-2 and TRBJ2-7; 13 nucleotides line up with TRBD2. This CDR3 has 15 residues. V was pared by 1 base and J by 4 bases, with 1 base of the junction left unmatched. CDR1 is SGHTA, CDR2 FQGNSA, per germline. CDR3 nucleotide sequence: TGTGCCAGCAGCTTAGGACTAGCGGGAGGATACGAGCAGTACTTC. It specifies CASSLGLAGGYEQYF.

This clone appeared once. The CDR3 spells CASSLGTSGTAPHEQYF. DNA for the CDR3: TGTGCCAGCAGCTTAGGGACTAGCGGGACCGCGCCCCACGAGCAGTACTTC. The gene calls are TRBV7-9 and TRBJ2-7; the match to TRBD2 covers 12 bases. The CDR3 is 17 residues long. J was trimmed by 5 bases and V by 1 base; bases with no gene match: 9. Germline CDR1 is SEHNR and CDR2 is FQNEAQ (reference sequence).